This section outlines one T cell receptor beta chain sequence together with its context. Its antigen is unidentified. The data were taken from a study of beta chain features in type 1 diabetes. Expressed TCRB transcripts were sequenced because the isolated RNA had all been reverse transcribed beforehand. Assay: immunoSEQ multiplex PCR; the TCRdb copy retains only in-frame clones and omits some. The profile covers about 160,000 clones, with 7% to 9% appearing a single time and under 0.6% taken by the ten largest. Findings and limits, study-wide: Shortening that was moderate but significant affected the TCRB CDR3s of Type 1 diabetes patients in all four CD4+ subsets.

Source material: central memory CD4+ T cells from blood. This receptor was identified in a man aged 18 to 30 with type 1 diabetes.

The CDR3 here is CASSEAKTGETQYF. The CDR3, as DNA: TGTGCCAGCAGTGAAGCCAAGACGGGAGAGACCCAGTACTTC. The V call is TRBV2, the J call TRBJ2-5; D not certain. The CDR3 spans 14 residues. Germline V gene lookup returns CDR1 SNHLY and CDR2 FYNNEI. V gave up 0 bases and J gave up 4 bases, with 9 bases separating them.